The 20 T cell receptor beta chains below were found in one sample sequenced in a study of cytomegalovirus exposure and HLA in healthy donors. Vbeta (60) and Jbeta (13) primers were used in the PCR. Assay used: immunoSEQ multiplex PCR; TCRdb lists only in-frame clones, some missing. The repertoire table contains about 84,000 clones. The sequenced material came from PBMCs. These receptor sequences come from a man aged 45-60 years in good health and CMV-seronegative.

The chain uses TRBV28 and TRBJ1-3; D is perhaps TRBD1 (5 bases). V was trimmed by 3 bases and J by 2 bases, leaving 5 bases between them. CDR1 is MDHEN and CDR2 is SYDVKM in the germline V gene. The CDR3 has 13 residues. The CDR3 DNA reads TGTGCCAGCAGTTTGACAGCTGGAAACACCATATATTTT. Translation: CASSLTAGNTIYF.

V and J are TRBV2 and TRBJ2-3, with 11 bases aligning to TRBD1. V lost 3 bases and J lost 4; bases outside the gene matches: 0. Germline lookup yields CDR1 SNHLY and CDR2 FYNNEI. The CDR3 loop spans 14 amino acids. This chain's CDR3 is CASSEGQGADTQYF. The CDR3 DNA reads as TGTGCCAGCAGTGAGGGACAGGGGGCAGATACGCAGTATTTT. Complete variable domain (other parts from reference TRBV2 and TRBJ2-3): EPEVTQTPSHQVTQMGQEVILRCVPISNHLYFYWYRQILGQKVEFLVSFYNNEISEKSEIFDDQFSVERPDGSNFTLKIRSTKLEDSAMYFCASSEGQGADTQYFGPGTRLTVL.

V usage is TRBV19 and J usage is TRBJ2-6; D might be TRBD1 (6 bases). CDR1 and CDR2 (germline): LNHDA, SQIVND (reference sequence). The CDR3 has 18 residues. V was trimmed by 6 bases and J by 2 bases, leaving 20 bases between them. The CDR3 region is CASRAPPGQRTGANVLTF. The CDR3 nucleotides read TGTGCCAGTAGAGCCCCGCCGGGACAAAGGACTGGGGCCAACGTCCTGACTTTC.

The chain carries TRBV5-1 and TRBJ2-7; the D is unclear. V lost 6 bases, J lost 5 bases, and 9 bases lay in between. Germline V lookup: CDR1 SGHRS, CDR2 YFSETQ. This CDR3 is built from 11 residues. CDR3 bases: TGCGCCAGCACATCGGTGGACGAGCAGTACTTC. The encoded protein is CASTSVDEQYF.

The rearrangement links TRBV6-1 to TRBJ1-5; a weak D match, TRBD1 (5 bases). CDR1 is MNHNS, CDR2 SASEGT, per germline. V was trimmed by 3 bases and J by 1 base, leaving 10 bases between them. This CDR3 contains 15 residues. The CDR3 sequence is CASSDLAGSNQPQHF. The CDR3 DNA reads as TGTGCCAGCAGTGACCTGGCAGGGAGCAATCAGCCCCAGCATTTT.

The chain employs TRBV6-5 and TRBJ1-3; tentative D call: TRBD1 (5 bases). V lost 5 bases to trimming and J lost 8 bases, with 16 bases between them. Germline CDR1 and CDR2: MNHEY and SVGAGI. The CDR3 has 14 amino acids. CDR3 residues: CASSRTRQFDTIYF. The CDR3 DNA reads TGTGCCAGCAGTCGGACTAGACAGTTCGACACCATATATTTT.

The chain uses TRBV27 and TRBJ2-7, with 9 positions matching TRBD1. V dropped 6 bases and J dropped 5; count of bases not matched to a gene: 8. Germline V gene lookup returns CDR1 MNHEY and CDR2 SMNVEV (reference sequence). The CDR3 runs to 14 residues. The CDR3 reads CASSYTGGQNEQYF. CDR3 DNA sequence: TGTGCCAGCAGCTACACAGGGGGCCAGAACGAGCAGTACTTC.

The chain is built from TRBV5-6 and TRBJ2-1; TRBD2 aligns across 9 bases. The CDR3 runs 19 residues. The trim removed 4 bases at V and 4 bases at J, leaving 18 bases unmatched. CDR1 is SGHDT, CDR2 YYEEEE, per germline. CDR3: CASSEGPSGGPELYNEQFF. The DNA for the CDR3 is TGTGCCAGCAGCGAGGGTCCCAGCGGGGGGCCCGAATTATACAATGAGCAGTTCTTC.

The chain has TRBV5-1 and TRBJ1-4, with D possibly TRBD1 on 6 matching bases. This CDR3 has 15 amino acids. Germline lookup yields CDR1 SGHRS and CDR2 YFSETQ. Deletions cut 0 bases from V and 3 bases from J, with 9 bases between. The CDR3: CASSLGQAANEKLFF. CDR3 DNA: TGCGCCAGCAGCTTGGGACAGGCGGCTAATGAAAAACTGTTTTTT.

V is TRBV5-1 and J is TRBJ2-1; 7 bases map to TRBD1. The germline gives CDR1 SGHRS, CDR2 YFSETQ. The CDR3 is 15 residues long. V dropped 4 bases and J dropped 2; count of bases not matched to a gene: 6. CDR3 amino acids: CASSRTGVPYNEQFF. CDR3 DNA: TGCGCCAGCAGCCGAACAGGGGTCCCCTACAATGAGCAGTTCTTC.

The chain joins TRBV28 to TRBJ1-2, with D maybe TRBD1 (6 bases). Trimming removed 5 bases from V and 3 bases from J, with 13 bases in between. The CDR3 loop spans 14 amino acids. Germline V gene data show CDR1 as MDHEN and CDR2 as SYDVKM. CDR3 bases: TGTGCCAGCAGTATCCCACAGGGTTACTATGGCTACACCTTC. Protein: CASSIPQGYYGYTF.

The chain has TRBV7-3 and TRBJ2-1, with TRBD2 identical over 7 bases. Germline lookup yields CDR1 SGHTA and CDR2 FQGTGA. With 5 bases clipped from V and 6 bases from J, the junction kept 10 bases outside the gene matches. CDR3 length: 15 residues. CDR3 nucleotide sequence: TGTGCCAGCAGCCGTCAGCGGGGCGGCAGCAATGAGCAGTTCTTC. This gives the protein CASSRQRGGSNEQFF.

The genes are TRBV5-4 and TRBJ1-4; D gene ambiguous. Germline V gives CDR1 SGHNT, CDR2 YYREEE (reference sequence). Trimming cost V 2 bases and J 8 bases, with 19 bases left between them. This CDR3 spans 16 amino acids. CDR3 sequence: CASSFHPNVTREKLFF. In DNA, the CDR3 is TGTGCCAGCAGCTTCCACCCGAACGTGACACGCGAAAAACTGTTTTTT. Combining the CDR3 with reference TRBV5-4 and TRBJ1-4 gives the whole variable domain ETGVTQSPTHLIKTRGQQVTLRCSSQSGHNTVSWYQQALGQGPQFIFQYYREEENGRGNFPPRFSGLQFPNYSSELNVNALELDDSALYLCASSFHPNVTREKLFFGSGTQLSVL.

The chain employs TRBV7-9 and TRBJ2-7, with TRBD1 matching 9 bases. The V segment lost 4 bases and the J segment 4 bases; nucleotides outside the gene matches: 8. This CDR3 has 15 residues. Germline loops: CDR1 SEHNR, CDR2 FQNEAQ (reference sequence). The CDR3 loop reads CASSSPGTGQYEQYF. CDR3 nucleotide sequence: TGTGCCAGCAGCTCGCCCGGGACAGGGCAATACGAGCAGTACTTC.

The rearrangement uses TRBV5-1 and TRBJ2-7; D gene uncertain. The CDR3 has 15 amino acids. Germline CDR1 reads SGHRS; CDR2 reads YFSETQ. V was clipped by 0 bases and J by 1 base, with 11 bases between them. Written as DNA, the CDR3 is TGCGCCAGCAGCTTGGGGGCCACCCAATCCTACGAGCAGTACTTC. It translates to CASSLGATQSYEQYF.

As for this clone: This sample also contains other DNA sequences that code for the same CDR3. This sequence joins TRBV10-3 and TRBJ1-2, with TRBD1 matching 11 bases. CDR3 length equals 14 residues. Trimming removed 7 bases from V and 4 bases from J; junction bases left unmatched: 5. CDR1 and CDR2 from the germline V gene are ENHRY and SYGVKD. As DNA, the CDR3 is TGTGCCATCACCGGAGGACAGGGGGCCTATGGCTACACCTTC. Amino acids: CAITGGQGAYGYTF.

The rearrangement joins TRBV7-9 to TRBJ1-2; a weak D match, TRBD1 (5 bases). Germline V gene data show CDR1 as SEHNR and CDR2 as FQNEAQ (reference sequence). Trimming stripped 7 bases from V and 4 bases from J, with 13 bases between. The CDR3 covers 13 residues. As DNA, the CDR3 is TGTGCCAGCAACCCGGGGGGTACCTATGGCTACACCTTC. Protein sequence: CASNPGGTYGYTF.

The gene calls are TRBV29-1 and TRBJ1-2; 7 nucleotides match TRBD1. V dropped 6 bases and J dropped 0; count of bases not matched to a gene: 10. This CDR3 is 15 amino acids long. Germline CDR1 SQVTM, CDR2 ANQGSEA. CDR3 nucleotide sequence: TGCAGCGTATCCCGTCGGGACAGACCTAACTATGGCTACACCTTC. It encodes CSVSRRDRPNYGYTF.

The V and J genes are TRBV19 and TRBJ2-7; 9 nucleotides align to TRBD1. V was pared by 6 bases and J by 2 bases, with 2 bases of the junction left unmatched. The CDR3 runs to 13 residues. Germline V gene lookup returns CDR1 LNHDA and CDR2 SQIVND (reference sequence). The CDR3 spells CASSRDRAYEQYF. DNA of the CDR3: TGTGCCAGTAGCCGGGACAGGGCCTACGAGCAGTACTTC.

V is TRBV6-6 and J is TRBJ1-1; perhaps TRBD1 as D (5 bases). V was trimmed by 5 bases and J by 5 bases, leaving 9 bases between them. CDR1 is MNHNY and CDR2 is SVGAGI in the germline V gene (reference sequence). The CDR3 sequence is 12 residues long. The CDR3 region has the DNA TGTGCCAGCAGTCCTCAGGGAACTGAAGCTTTCTTT. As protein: CASSPQGTEAFF.